This section outlines one T cell receptor (beta chain) sequence together with its context. Using immunoSEQ multiplex PCR, the repertoire was profiled, and TCRdb retains in-frame clones only, with some absent. The sample has 15,000 to 20,000 clones, 75% to 90% seen once; the top ten hold more than 15%. The germline V gene has CDR1 MNHNS and CDR2 SASEGT. The V and J ends lost 5 bases and 6 bases, in that order; junction bases with no gene match: 8. CDR3 length: 14 amino acids. This sample was included in a study of ipilimumab plus nivolumab after autologous stem cell transplantation. Study at large: DLBCL patients had primary refractory or relapsed disease.

The sequencing here drew on PBMCs, taken in a trial of ipilimumab plus nivolumab as post-transplant consolidation. The chain joins TRBV6-1 to TRBJ2-7; TRBD2 agrees at 9 bases. The TCR originated in a male donor with diffuse large B-cell lymphoma. The CDR3 sequence: CASSYAGGSGEQYF. CDR3 in DNA: TGTGCCAGCAGTTATGCGGGGGGGAGTGGCGAGCAGTACTTC.